Sequencing of this T cell receptor (beta chain) was carried out in a study of blood T cells in healthy people across ages. For this clonotype: Its cognate antigen is unknown.

The V end lost 3 bases, the J end lost 4 bases, and 13 bases lay between the germline ends. From germline, CDR1 is SGHRS and CDR2 YFSETQ. The CDR3 spans 14 residues. Study results and caveats: Donors of long life had a larger count of naive CD4+ cells and greater diversity than aged donors.

The use of a sample-barcoded 5' primer and a J-beta primer mix characterized a second PCR of roughly 6 to 12 cycles. Through a template-switch adaptor with 12 random nucleotides, each cDNA molecule received a tag. Each CDR3 protein is one row after TCRdb ran MiXCR on the 5' RACE reads. The sample has some 550,000 distinct CDR3 sequences, more than 45% seen once. This rearrangement joins TRBV5-1 to TRBJ1-1; D is uncertain. This TCR was recovered from a man aged 80 or over in good health. The source material was blood. CDR3 sequence (DNA): TGCGCCAGCAGCTCCCCGGGAGGCGCCACTGAAGCTTTCTTT. Amino acid sequence: CASSSPGGATEAFF.